The 13 T cell receptor beta chains in this list originate from one sample, sequenced in a study of CXCR3-negative and CXCR3-positive naive CD8 T cells. The method, 5' RACE with UMI labels, was used to prepare the TRB cDNA libraries. One entry per CDR3 protein, without DNA, is what TCRdb gives after re-calling the 5' RACE reads. Its table lists over 45,000 distinct CDR3 sequences. The sequencing input was naive CXCR3- CD8+ T cells from blood. As to subset: CD45RO-CCR7+CD27+CD95- naive CD8+ T cells lacking CXCR3 (TNR3-). These receptors came from a human donor in good health. Some clones in this sample may be carry-over from other donors' samples.

The chain is built from TRBV28 and TRBJ2-7; TCRdb returns TRBD1, unconfirmable since there is no DNA. The germline gives CDR1 MDHEN, CDR2 SYDVKM. This CDR3 has 16 residues. This CDR3 reads CASSLSRDRSSYEQYF.

The V and J genes are TRBV18 and TRBJ2-7; TCRdb names TRBD1, which stays unverified in the absence of DNA. The CDR3 covers 20 residues. CDR1 KGHSH and CDR2 LQKENI come from the germline V gene. CDR3: CASSPPNLPPDSRPRDEQYF.

This chain links TRBV4-2 with TRBJ2-7; the TRBD2 assignment by TCRdb is unverifiable without DNA. The CDR3 totals 17 residues. CDR1 is LGHNA, CDR2 YNFKEQ, per germline. The CDR3 reads CASSQASGGAESYEQYF.

The chain uses TRBV29-1 and TRBJ1-1; TCRdb designates TRBD1, a call that cannot be tested without DNA. The CDR3 contains 22 residues. Germline assignment: CDR1 SQVTM and CDR2 ANQGSEA. The CDR3 here is CSADPYIQRGMGPHFMNTEAFF.

The chain uses TRBV6-2 or TRBV6-3 and TRBJ2-7; TCRdb designates TRBD2, a call that cannot be tested without DNA. Germline values: CDR1 MNHEY, CDR2 SVGEGT. This CDR3 comprises 14 residues. The CDR3: CASSSPRDSDQQYF.

This chain joins TRBV19 and TRBJ2-5; the TCRdb D gene call, TRBD1, has no DNA to confirm it. Germline V lookup: CDR1 LNHDA, CDR2 SQIVND (reference sequence). The CDR3 is 14 residues long. The CDR3 here is CASSIGGTQETQYF. Supplemented by reference TRBV19 and TRBJ2-5, the full variable domain reads DGGITQSPKYLFRKEGQNVTLSCEQNLNHDAMYWYRQDPGQGLRLIYYSQIVNDFQKGDIAEGYSVSREKKESFPLTVTSAQKNPTAFYLCASSIGGTQETQYFGPGTRLLVL.

The chain is built from TRBV27 and TRBJ2-7; TCRdb calls TRBD2, which cannot be checked without DNA. CDR1 and CDR2 (germline): MNHEY, SMNVEV (reference sequence). This CDR3 region has 15 residues. This CDR3 is CASSPLALMSYEQYF.

J is TRBJ2-7 and V is TRBV7-9; without DNA, the TCRdb call of TRBD1 cannot be checked. From germline, CDR1 is SEHNR and CDR2 FQNEAQ (reference sequence). This CDR3 has 16 amino acids. The CDR3 loop reads CASSLFDRVPSYEQYF.

This chain uses TRBV12-3 or TRBV12-4 with TRBJ2-2; TCRdb designates TRBD2, a call that cannot be tested without DNA. The CDR3 runs to 18 residues. Here the CDR3 reads CASSSPLTSGGISGELFF.

The chain combines TRBV5-1 with TRBJ2-5; TCRdb's assignment of TRBD1 cannot be checked, as there is no DNA. The germline V gene encodes CDR1 SGHRS and CDR2 YFSETQ. The CDR3 extends over 13 amino acids. The CDR3 sequence is CASSIDSEETQYF.

V and J are TRBV7-6 and TRBJ1-1. The CDR3 sequence is 15 residues long. Germline loops: CDR1 SGHVS, CDR2 FNYEAQ. CDR3 in amino acids: CASSLASGPNTEAFF.

The chain is built from TRBV29-1 and TRBJ2-5; TCRdb proposes TRBD1, but this gene call is untestable without DNA. The CDR3 is 12 amino acids. The germline V gene has CDR1 SQVTM and CDR2 ANQGSEA. CDR3 protein: CSVDWGRETQYF. The full variable domain, with the rest looked up from reference TRBV29-1 and TRBJ2-5, is SAVISQKPSRDICQRGTSLTIQCQVDSQVTMMFWYRQQPGQSLTLIATANQGSEATYESGFVIDKFPISRPNLTFSTLTVSNMSPEDSSIYLCSVDWGRETQYFGPGTRLLVL.

CDR3 residues: CASSSVAGGPLDTQYF. The chain employs TRBV7-2 and TRBJ2-3; TCRdb's D call of TRBD2 is untestable without DNA. The CDR3 spans 16 residues. In germline, CDR1 is SGHTA, CDR2 FQGNSA.